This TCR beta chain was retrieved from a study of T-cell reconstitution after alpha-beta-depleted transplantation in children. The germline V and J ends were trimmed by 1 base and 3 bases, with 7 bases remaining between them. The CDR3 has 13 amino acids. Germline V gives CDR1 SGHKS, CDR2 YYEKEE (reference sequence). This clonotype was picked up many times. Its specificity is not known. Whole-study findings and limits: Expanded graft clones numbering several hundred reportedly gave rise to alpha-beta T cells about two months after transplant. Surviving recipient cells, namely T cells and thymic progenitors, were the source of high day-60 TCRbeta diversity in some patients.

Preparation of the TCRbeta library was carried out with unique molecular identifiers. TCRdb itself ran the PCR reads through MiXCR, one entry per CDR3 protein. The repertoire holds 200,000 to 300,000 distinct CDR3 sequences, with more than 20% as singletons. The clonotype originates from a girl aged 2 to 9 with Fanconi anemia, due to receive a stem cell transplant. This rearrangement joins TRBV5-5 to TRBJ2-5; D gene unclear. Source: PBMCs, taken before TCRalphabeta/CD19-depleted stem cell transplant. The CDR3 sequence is CASSLLGEETQYF. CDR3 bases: TGTGCCAGCAGCTTGTTGGGTGAAGAGACCCAGTACTTC.